This entry lists 30 T cell receptor beta chains sequenced from one sample in a study of T cells in Graves' hyperthyroidism and ophthalmopathy. Using RNA transcripts as the source, TCR beta CDR3 regions were amplified. When the TCR CDR3 underwent first-round RT-PCR, the HTBI primer set was used. TCRdb used MiXCR to reprocess the multiplex PCR reads, holding one entry per CDR3 protein. There are about 300,000 distinct CDR3 sequences in the sample; around 20% occur only once, and less than 40% lies in the top ten. The sample consisted of blood. The receptors stem from a man aged 50 or older with Graves' ophthalmopathy.

This clonotype came up a few times. V gene TRBV28 combines with J gene TRBJ1-2; 7 bases fit TRBD1. CDR3 length: 12 residues. J lost 8 bases, V lost 10 bases, and 10 bases had no gene match. CDR1 and CDR2 from the germline V gene are MDHEN and SYDVKM. CDR3 nucleotides: TGTGCCATCGAGGGGGCGCTAAAAGGCTACACCTTC. It yields the protein CAIEGALKGYTF.

This clonotype was seen a few times. CDR3 in amino acids: CASSRAGGATEAFF. DNA of the CDR3: TGTGCCAGCTCAAGGGCAGGGGGCGCGACTGAAGCTTTCTTT. The gene calls are TRBV12-3 or TRBV12-4 and TRBJ1-1; 8 positions agree with TRBD1. Trimming at V came to 8 bases and at J to 5 bases, leaving 10 bases not matched to a gene. CDR3 length equals 14 residues.

This clonotype has more than one count but fewer than ten. V usage is TRBV2 and J usage is TRBJ1-3; possible D gene TRBD1, 6 bases. Germline V gene lookup returns CDR1 SNHLY and CDR2 FYNNEI. CDR3 length: 13 residues. With 6 bases removed from V and 2 bases from J, the gap between germline ends came to 8 bases. CDR3 sequence (DNA): TGTGCCAGCAGCGGGACAACTGGAAACACCATATATTTT. Its translation is CASSGTTGNTIYF.

This clonotype was detected ten times or more. The CDR3 loop is CASSYGTVTSGRLGEQFF. The CDR3 nucleotides read TGTGCCAGCAGTTACGGAACCGTGACTAGCGGGAGGTTGGGTGAGCAGTTCTTC. The V call is TRBV6-2 or TRBV6-3, the J call TRBJ2-1, with TRBD2 identical over 13 bases. Germline assignment: CDR1 MNHEY and CDR2 SVGEGT. After removal of 2 bases from V and 9 bases from J, the junction contained 13 bases not matched to a gene. The CDR3 length is 18 residues.

This clonotype was counted at least ten times. The chain links TRBV2 to TRBJ2-1, with TRBD2 matching over 8 bases. Germline CDR1 reads SNHLY; CDR2 reads FYNNEI. The CDR3 is 16 amino acids. The trim removed 6 bases at V and 3 bases at J, leaving 10 bases unmatched. The CDR3 DNA sequence: TGTGCCAGCAGCGGGGAGGGTAGCGGGATCTACAATGAGCAGTTCTTC. It yields the protein CASSGEGSGIYNEQFF.

The rearrangement links TRBV7-8 to TRBJ1-2; the D gene is possibly TRBD1 (5 bases). Trimming cost V 1 base and J 8 bases, with 11 bases left between them. The V gene's germline CDR1 is SGHVS and CDR2 FQNEAQ. This CDR3 spans 13 amino acids. This CDR3 reads CASSLGSGPGYTF. The DNA for the CDR3 is TGTGCCAGCAGCTTAGGGTCGGGGCCGGGCTACACCTTC.

The chain recombines TRBV3-1 with TRBJ2-5; tentatively, D is TRBD2 (7 bases). V was shortened by 5 bases and J by 3 bases, with 13 bases between the two germline ends. CDR3 length: 14 residues. Per germline, CDR1 LGHDT and CDR2 YNNKEL (reference sequence). The CDR3: CASSLGGGEETQYF. The CDR3 nucleotides read TGTGCCAGCAGCTTGGGGGGGGGCGAAGAGACCCAGTACTTC.

This clonotype has a count of ten or more. The rearrangement joins TRBV13 to TRBJ2-5, with D perhaps TRBD1 or TRBD2 (6 bases each). V lost 0 bases and J lost 4, with 9 bases in between. CDR3 length equals 14 residues. Germline lookup yields CDR1 PRHDT and CDR2 FYEKMQ (reference sequence). Here the CDR3 reads CASSLGWGAETQYF. Written as DNA, the CDR3 is TGTGCCAGCAGCTTAGGGTGGGGGGCAGAGACCCAGTACTTC.

In this sample, this clonotype turned up many times. The CDR3 is CASSPIPPSANTGELFF. The CDR3 DNA reads TGTGCCAGCAGCCCAATCCCACCTAGCGCGAACACCGGGGAGCTGTTTTTT. This chain connects TRBV3-1 to TRBJ2-2, with D possibly being TRBD2 (6 bases). The V gene's germline CDR1 is LGHDT and CDR2 YNNKEL (reference sequence). V lost 4 bases and J 0 bases, leaving 15 bases between the germline ends. This CDR3 contains 17 residues.

This clonotype was detected ten times or more. The V call is TRBV7-3, the J call TRBJ2-5, with no clear D. CDR1 is SGHTA, CDR2 FQGTGA, per germline. Between the trimmed V and J ends, which lost 2 bases and 2 bases, there was a span of 9 bases. The CDR3 sequence is 14 residues long. The CDR3 loop reads CASSLGLDQETQYF. The CDR3, as DNA: TGTGCCAGCAGCTTAGGTCTCGATCAAGAGACCCAGTACTTC.

Concerning this clonotype itself: With a much larger clone just one base away, this may be a read error. The chain joins TRBV29-1 to TRBJ1-2, with D perhaps matching TRBD1 (5 bases). There are 15 residues in the CDR3. CDR1 is SQVTM and CDR2 is ANQGSEA in the germline V gene. V lost 4 bases to trimming and J lost 4 bases, with 19 bases between them. The CDR3 protein is CSVASGRQSTYGYTF. The CDR3 coding sequence is TGCAGCGTTGCTTCGGGACGGCAAAGCACCTATGGCTACACCTTC.

This clonotype was seen a few times. The chain couples TRBV6-5 to TRBJ2-1; 7 nucleotides line up with TRBD1. CDR1 is MNHEY, CDR2 SVGAGI, per germline. The CDR3 runs to 14 residues. V lost 2 bases and J lost 2; bases outside the gene matches: 0. The CDR3 region has the DNA TGTGCCAGCAGTTACCAGGGGGCCTACAATGAGCAGTTCTTC. Protein: CASSYQGAYNEQFF.

This clonotype showed up many times. The chain combines TRBV6-5 with TRBJ2-7; tentative D call: TRBD1 (5 bases). Between the trimmed V and J ends, which lost 2 bases and 6 bases, there was a span of 11 bases. Germline V gives CDR1 MNHEY, CDR2 SVGAGI. This CDR3 contains 13 residues. CDR3 DNA sequence: TGTGCCAGCAGTTACCAAGGGGCGCTCGAGCAGTACTTC. It yields the protein CASSYQGALEQYF.

This clonotype was found many times. This CDR3 reads CSVGGQGSLNTEAFF. The CDR3 DNA reads as TGCAGCGTCGGGGGACAGGGCAGCTTGAACACTGAAGCTTTCTTT. The rearrangement joins TRBV29-1 to TRBJ1-1; the match to TRBD1 covers 9 bases. The CDR3 totals 15 residues. Germline V lookup: CDR1 SQVTM, CDR2 ANQGSEA. The V segment lost 6 bases and the J segment 0 bases; nucleotides outside the gene matches: 8.

This clonotype was recorded many times. The chain employs TRBV7-9 and TRBJ1-3, with unresolved D. The CDR3 contains 15 residues. V dropped 3 bases and J dropped 3 bases, with 12 bases sitting between them. Germline V lookup: CDR1 SEHNR, CDR2 FQNEAQ (reference sequence). The CDR3 here is CASSFDKTIGNTIYF. CDR3 nucleotide sequence: TGTGCCAGCAGCTTCGACAAGACGATTGGAAACACCATATATTTT.

This clonotype appeared many times. The rearrangement joins TRBV29-1 to TRBJ2-3; D is unclear. CDR3 length equals 13 residues. Germline V gene data show CDR1 as SQVTM and CDR2 as ANQGSEA. Deletions cut 2 bases from V and 8 bases from J, with 14 bases between. Here the CDR3 DNA reads TGCAGCGTTGAAAGTACAGTTTTTTCTACGCAGTATTTT. Translated: CSVESTVFSTQYF.

This clonotype was counted a few times. The J gene is TRBJ2-1, the V gene TRBV9, with no clear D. Trimming took off 3 bases at V and 2 bases at J, with 9 bases between the two ends. Germline V CDR1 and CDR2: SGDLS, YYNGEE. The CDR3 has 14 residues. CDR3 sequence: CASSAELPYNEQFF. CDR3 bases: TGTGCCAGCAGCGCCGAGCTGCCCTACAATGAGCAGTTCTTC.

This clonotype was seen repeatedly, ten times or more. The J gene is TRBJ2-7, the V gene TRBV6-2 or TRBV6-3; 7 nucleotides match TRBD1. Germline values: CDR1 MNHEY, CDR2 SVGEGT. This CDR3 region has 14 residues. J gave up 6 bases and V 7 bases, and 12 bases lay outside the gene matches. CDR3 coding DNA: TGTGCCAGCACCCTAATGGGACAGAGGTCCGAGCAGTACTTC. This translates into CASTLMGQRSEQYF.

With regard to this clonotype: Germline and junction disagree at one end, which may indicate a read error. The genes are TRBV12-5 and TRBJ2-5, with D hard to call. This CDR3 has 9 residues. CDR1 LGHNT and CDR2 FRNRAP come from the germline V gene. The DNA of the CDR3 is TGTGCTAGTGGTCCCGCCATCCACTTC. Translation gives CASGPAIHF.

This clonotype has ten or more counts. The chain has TRBV19 and TRBJ1-5; 7 nucleotides align to TRBD1. Germline CDR1 reads LNHDA; CDR2 reads SQIVND (reference sequence). V dropped 6 bases and J dropped 6; count of bases not matched to a gene: 14. The CDR3 spans 16 residues. The CDR3: CASSRGATGAGQPQHF. CDR3 nucleotide sequence: TGTGCCAGTAGCCGCGGAGCTACAGGGGCTGGTCAGCCCCAGCATTTT.

The chain links TRBV28 to TRBJ2-7, with a tentative D call TRBD1 (7 bases). Germline assignment: CDR1 MDHEN and CDR2 SYDVKM. This CDR3 has 14 amino acids. V lost 6 bases and J lost 3, with 15 bases in between. The CDR3 reads CASRGAGGRYEQYF. The CDR3, as DNA: TGTGCCAGCAGGGGTGCAGGGGGGCGCTACGAGCAGTACTTC.

Ten or more counts support this clonotype. This chain connects TRBV30 to TRBJ2-3; the D is unclear. CDR1 GTSNPN and CDR2 SVGIG come from the germline V gene (reference sequence). This CDR3 is built from 14 residues. V lost 1 base to trimming and J lost 4 bases, with 12 bases between them. The DNA for the CDR3 is TGTGCCTGGAGTGATAATAGAGTTTCAGATACGCAGTATTTT. This gives the protein CAWSDNRVSDTQYF.

The chain is built from TRBV3-1 and TRBJ1-5; D uncertain. This CDR3 has 15 residues. Trimming shortened V by 4 bases and J by 0 bases, and 10 bases separated the two germline ends. CDR1 and CDR2 from the germline V gene are LGHDT and YNNKEL (reference sequence). CDR3 region: CASSLGIYSNQPQHF. CDR3 sequence (DNA): TGTGCCAGCAGCCTAGGGATTTATAGCAATCAGCCCCAGCATTTT.

This clonotype is a singleton in its sample. The chain carries TRBV24-1 and TRBJ2-3, with a weak D call TRBD1 (6 bases). The germline V gene has CDR1 KGHDR and CDR2 SFDVKD. This CDR3 has 16 amino acids. V lost 4 bases to trimming and J lost 2 bases, with 15 bases between them. The chain's CDR3 is CATSDRTGSHTDTQYF. The CDR3 nucleotides are TGTGCCACCAGTGACCGTACAGGGAGTCACACAGATACGCAGTATTTT.

This clonotype came up a few times. The chain carries TRBV29-1 and TRBJ1-2; 7 bases are shared with TRBD1. Germline assignment: CDR1 SQVTM and CDR2 ANQGSEA. Germline trimming cut 3 bases from V and 8 bases from J; bases unmatched to any gene: 6. The CDR3 extends over 12 amino acids. The CDR3 bases are TGCAGCGTTGATAGAGGGGGCCTCGGCTACACCTTC. Encoded protein: CSVDRGGLGYTF.

This clonotype turned up a few times. V usage is TRBV6-1 and J usage is TRBJ2-3; 8 nucleotides align to TRBD1. V dropped 6 bases and J dropped 0; count of bases not matched to a gene: 8. The CDR3 consists of 16 residues. Germline CDR1 and CDR2: MNHNS and SASEGT. In DNA, the CDR3 is TGTGCCAGCAGCCTAATGACAGGGGTCAGCACAGATACGCAGTATTTT. This codes for CASSLMTGVSTDTQYF.

In this sample, this clonotype turned up many times. The V gene is TRBV12-3 or TRBV12-4, the J gene TRBJ2-7; D is uncertain. This CDR3 contains 13 residues. The V end was cut by 7 bases, the J end by 1 base, with 11 bases between. The CDR3 sequence is CASTIDGSYEQYF. The CDR3 DNA reads as TGTGCCAGCACCATCGATGGGTCCTACGAGCAGTACTTC.

This clonotype was seen ten or more times. This chain joins TRBV27 and TRBJ2-2, with 10 bases fitting TRBD2. CDR3 length equals 18 residues. CDR1 MNHEY and CDR2 SMNVEV come from the germline V gene (reference sequence). J was trimmed by 5 bases and V by 3 bases; bases with no gene match: 12. This CDR3 is CASSFTPVAGGLTGELFF. Written as DNA, the CDR3 is TGTGCCAGCAGTTTCACGCCCGTAGCGGGAGGTCTGACCGGGGAGCTGTTTTTT.

This clonotype came up a few times. V gene TRBV12-3 or TRBV12-4 combines with J gene TRBJ2-5; D is undetermined. The CDR3 runs to 14 residues. The ends were cut back, 3 bases at V and 7 bases at J, with 15 bases in the middle. CDR3 in DNA: TGTGCCAGCAGTTTTTCATTCCCCGTGGGGACCCAGTACTTC. It specifies CASSFSFPVGTQYF.

This clonotype was seen ten or more times. V usage is TRBV7-3 and J usage is TRBJ2-3, with TRBD2 matching over 7 bases. This CDR3 has 14 residues. CDR1 is SGHTA and CDR2 is FQGTGA in the germline V gene. Trimming removed 3 bases from V and 5 bases from J; junction bases left unmatched: 5. In DNA, the CDR3 is TGTGCCAGCAGCTTGACGGGAGGAGGAGATACGCAGTATTTT. This sequence encodes CASSLTGGGDTQYF.